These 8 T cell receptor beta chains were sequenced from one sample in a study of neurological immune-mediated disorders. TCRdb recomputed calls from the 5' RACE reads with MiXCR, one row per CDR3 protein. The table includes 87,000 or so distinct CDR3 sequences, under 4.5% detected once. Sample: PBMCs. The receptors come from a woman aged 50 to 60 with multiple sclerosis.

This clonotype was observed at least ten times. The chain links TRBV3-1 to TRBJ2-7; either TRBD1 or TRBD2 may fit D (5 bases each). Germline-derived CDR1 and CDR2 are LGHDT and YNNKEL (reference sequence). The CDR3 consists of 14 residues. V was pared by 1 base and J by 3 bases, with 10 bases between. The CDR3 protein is CASSQGGVVYEQYF. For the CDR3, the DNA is TGTGCCAGCAGCCAAGGAGGGGTTGTCTACGAGCAGTACTTC.

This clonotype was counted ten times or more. The CDR3 coding sequence is TGCAGTGCTAGAGATTCCGGAATCTATGGCTACACCTTC. It encodes CSARDSGIYGYTF. The V call is TRBV20-1, the J call TRBJ1-2; D gene unclear. Germline V gene lookup returns CDR1 DFQATT and CDR2 SNEGSKA (reference sequence). The CDR3 loop spans 13 amino acids. Trimming took off 0 bases at V and 4 bases at J, with 9 bases between the two ends.

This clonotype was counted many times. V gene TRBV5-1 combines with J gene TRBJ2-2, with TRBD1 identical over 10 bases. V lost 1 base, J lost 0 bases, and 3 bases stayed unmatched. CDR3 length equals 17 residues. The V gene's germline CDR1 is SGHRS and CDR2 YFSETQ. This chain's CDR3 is CASSLSGQGANTGELFF. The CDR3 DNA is TGCGCCAGCAGCTTGTCTGGACAGGGGGCGAACACCGGGGAGCTGTTTTTT.

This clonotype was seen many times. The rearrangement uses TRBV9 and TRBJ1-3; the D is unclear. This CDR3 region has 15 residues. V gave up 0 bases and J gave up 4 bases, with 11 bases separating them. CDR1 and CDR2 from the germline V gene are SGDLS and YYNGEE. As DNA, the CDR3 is TGTGCCAGCAGCGTAGGATCGGTAAGCGGAAACACCATATATTTT. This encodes CASSVGSVSGNTIYF.

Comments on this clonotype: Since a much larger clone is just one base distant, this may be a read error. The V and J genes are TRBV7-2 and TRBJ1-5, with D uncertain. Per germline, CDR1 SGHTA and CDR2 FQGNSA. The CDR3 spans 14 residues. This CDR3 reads CVSSLVLGDQPQHF. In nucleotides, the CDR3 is TGTGTCAGCAGCTTAGTATTGGGAGATCAGCCCCAGCATTTT. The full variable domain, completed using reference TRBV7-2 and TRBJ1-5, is GAGVSQSPSNKVTEKGKDVELRCDPISGHTALYWYRQSLGQGLEFLIYFQGNSAPDKSGLPSDRFSAERTGGSVSTLTIQRTQQEDSAVYLCVSSLVLGDQPQHFGDGTRLSIL.

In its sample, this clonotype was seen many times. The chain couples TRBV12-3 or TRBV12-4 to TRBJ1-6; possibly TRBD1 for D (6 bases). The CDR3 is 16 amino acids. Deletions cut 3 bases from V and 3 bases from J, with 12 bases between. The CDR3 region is CASSLRGAIYNSPLHF. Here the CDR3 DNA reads TGTGCCAGCAGTTTGCGGGGGGCCATCTATAATTCACCCCTCCACTTT.

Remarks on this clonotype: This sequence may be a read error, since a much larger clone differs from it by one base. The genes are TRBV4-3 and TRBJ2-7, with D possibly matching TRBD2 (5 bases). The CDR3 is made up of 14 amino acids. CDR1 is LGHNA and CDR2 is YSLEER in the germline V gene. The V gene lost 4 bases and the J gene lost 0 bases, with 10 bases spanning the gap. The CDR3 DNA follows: TGCGCCAGCAGCCCGGGAAAGTACTCCTACGAGCAGTACTTC. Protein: CASSPGKYSYEQYF.

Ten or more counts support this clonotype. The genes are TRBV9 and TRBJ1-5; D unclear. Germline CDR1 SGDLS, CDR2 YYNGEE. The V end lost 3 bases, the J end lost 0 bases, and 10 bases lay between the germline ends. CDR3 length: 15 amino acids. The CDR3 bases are TGTGCCAGCAGCGGACCGGAGAATAGCAATCAGCCCCAGCATTTT. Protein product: CASSGPENSNQPQHF.